The 17 T cell receptor beta chains given below trace back to one sample, sequenced in a study of Graves' ophthalmopathy and Graves' hyperthyroidism. RNA transcripts provided the template for amplifying TCR beta CDR3 regions. An initial RT-PCR round employing HTBI primers preceded a second-round multiplex PCR. TCRdb recomputed calls from the multiplex PCR reads with MiXCR, one row per CDR3 protein. The data show under 200,000 distinct CDR3 sequences, with around two fifths seen just once and about 6% held by the top ten. What was sequenced was peripheral blood. All receptors come from a woman between 35 and 50 years old with Graves' ophthalmopathy.

The chain has TRBV6-1 and TRBJ2-7, with no clear D. Looked up from germline, CDR1 is MNHNS and CDR2 is SASEGT. V dropped 6 bases and J dropped 2 bases, with 14 bases sitting between them. The CDR3 extends over 14 amino acids. The CDR3 DNA reads TGTGCCAGCAGGGTCGGGCCCGCCCCCTACGAGCAGTACTTC. Translation: CASRVGPAPYEQYF.

This clonotype was observed many times. V usage is TRBV29-1 and J usage is TRBJ1-2, with TRBD1 matching 7 bases. Looked up from germline, CDR1 is SQVTM and CDR2 is ANQGSEA. The trim removed 7 bases at V and 0 bases at J, leaving 14 bases unmatched. The CDR3 has 16 residues. The CDR3 spells CSGKGFGTAANYGYTF. The CDR3 DNA follows: TGCAGCGGCAAGGGGTTTGGGACAGCCGCTAACTATGGCTACACCTTC.

At least ten counts were recorded for this clonotype. CDR3 in DNA: TGTGCCAGCAGTTATCGACAGGGAAGCTCCTACGAGCAGTACTTC. Translated, it gives CASSYRQGSSYEQYF. The chain has TRBV6-5 and TRBJ2-7; 7 bases fit TRBD1. The CDR3 spans 15 residues. Germline CDR1 is MNHEY and CDR2 is SVGAGI. The J segment lost 0 bases and the V segment lost 3 bases, leaving 5 bases of the junction unmatched.

This clonotype was picked up many times. V gene TRBV7-2 combines with J gene TRBJ1-2; tentatively, D is TRBD1 (6 bases). Germline values: CDR1 SGHTA, CDR2 FQGNSA. CDR3 length equals 13 residues. The ends were cut back, 5 bases at V and 6 bases at J, with 13 bases in the middle. The CDR3 DNA reads TGTGCCAGCAGCCGACAGGACACCAATGGCTACACCTTC. Translated: CASSRQDTNGYTF.

This clonotype occurred a few times. The V call is TRBV6-2 or TRBV6-3, the J call TRBJ2-5; possibly TRBD1 for D (5 bases). V was trimmed by 7 bases and J by 1 base, leaving 7 bases between them. The CDR3 extends over 12 amino acids. CDR1 and CDR2 from the germline V gene are MNHEY and SVGEGT. The CDR3 loop reads CASTQGQETQYF. As DNA, the CDR3 is TGTGCCAGCACGCAGGGCCAAGAGACCCAGTACTTC.

On this clonotype itself: An end of the junction does not agree with germline; a read error may underlie this. The chain uses TRBV7-3 and TRBJ1-1, with no clear D. Germline CDR1 SGHTA, CDR2 FQGTGA. The CDR3 is 14 amino acids. DNA for the CDR3: TGTGCCAGCAGTCCATCCCGGTTGAAGACTGAAGCTTTCTTT. Its translation is CASSPSRLKTEAFF.

This clonotype was observed many times. The CDR3 sequence: CASSHSASPQTNYGYTF. In DNA, the CDR3 is TGTGCCAGCAGCCACAGTGCGTCTCCTCAGACCAACTATGGCTACACCTTC. V and J are TRBV4-2 and TRBJ1-2; no firm D call. Germline V gives CDR1 LGHNA, CDR2 YNFKEQ. Trimming cost V 3 bases and J 2 bases, with 19 bases left between them. This CDR3 spans 17 amino acids.

The chain carries TRBV20-1 and TRBJ2-2; D is unresolved. The CDR3 totals 15 residues. CDR1 is DFQATT and CDR2 is SNEGSKA in the germline V gene (reference sequence). The V end lost 6 bases, the J end lost 1 base, and 15 bases lay between the germline ends. Written as DNA, the CDR3 is TGCAGTGCCTTTGGACCGTCCGGGAACACCGGGGAGCTGTTTTTT. Residues: CSAFGPSGNTGELFF.

The chain recombines TRBV28 with TRBJ2-5, with D possibly TRBD1 on 6 matching bases. CDR3 length: 14 amino acids. Germline V lookup: CDR1 MDHEN, CDR2 SYDVKM. The germline V and J ends were trimmed by 7 bases and 7 bases, with 19 bases remaining between them. The CDR3 DNA reads TGTGCCAGCACCACTTGGCAGGGGCGCGGGACCCAGTACTTC. Amino acid sequence: CASTTWQGRGTQYF.

The chain combines TRBV30 with TRBJ1-1, with D unresolved. Germline V lookup: CDR1 GTSNPN, CDR2 SVGIG (reference sequence). V lost 4 bases and J 4 bases, leaving 10 bases between the germline ends. The CDR3 is 12 residues long. The CDR3 bases are TGTGCCTGGAATCCCGTTTCCACTGAAGCTTTCTTT. Its translation is CAWNPVSTEAFF.

This clonotype was found many times. V usage is TRBV12-5 and J usage is TRBJ1-1; no reliable D call. CDR1 and CDR2 (germline): LGHNT, FRNRAP. This CDR3 spans 14 amino acids. Trimming took 0 bases from V and 1 from J, leaving 6 bases between them. CDR3 nucleotide sequence: TGTGCTAGTGGTTTGGTACGGAAGAACACTGAAGCTTTCTTT. Its translation is CASGLVRKNTEAFF.

The chain is built from TRBV29-1 and TRBJ2-7, with D possibly TRBD1 on 6 matching bases. Germline loops: CDR1 SQVTM, CDR2 ANQGSEA. This CDR3 is 12 amino acids long. Trimming stripped 7 bases from V and 6 bases from J, with 16 bases between. CDR3 sequence (DNA): TGCAGCGCCGGTCGGTTGACAGGCGAGCAGTACTTC. Encoded protein: CSAGRLTGEQYF.

The rearrangement links TRBV6-1 to TRBJ1-5, with unresolved D. Germline V gives CDR1 MNHNS, CDR2 SASEGT. This CDR3 is 14 amino acids long. Deletions cut 6 bases from V and 7 bases from J, with 16 bases between. The CDR3 DNA reads TGTGCCAGCAGACCTATTGGGGTAAACCAGCCCCAGCATTTT. The encoded protein is CASRPIGVNQPQHF.

This clonotype was observed many times. V usage is TRBV6-5 and J usage is TRBJ1-1, with D possibly being TRBD1 (5 bases). This CDR3 is 14 amino acids long. V lost 8 bases and J lost 0, with 13 bases in between. The germline V gene encodes CDR1 MNHEY and CDR2 SVGAGI. The CDR3 region has the DNA TGTGCCAGCTGGGGGAGAATAATGAACACTGAAGCTTTCTTT. Translated, it gives CASWGRIMNTEAFF.

This clonotype was counted ten times or more. The J gene is TRBJ1-3, the V gene TRBV10-1; D is uncertain. The germline CDR1 and CDR2 sequences are WNHNN and SYGVQD (reference sequence). This CDR3 region has 14 residues. Trimming took off 5 bases at V and 0 bases at J, with 8 bases between the two ends. The CDR3 here is CASSMDGSGNTIYF. The CDR3 DNA sequence: TGCGCCAGCAGTATGGACGGCTCTGGAAACACCATATATTTT.

The V and J genes are TRBV12-3 or TRBV12-4 and TRBJ1-3; D gene ambiguous. The CDR3 has 13 amino acids. V gave up 5 bases and J gave up 4 bases, with 9 bases separating them. This CDR3 reads CASSETEGNTIYF. CDR3 DNA sequence: TGTGCCAGCAGTGAGACCGAAGGAAACACCATATATTTT.

This clonotype was seen repeatedly, ten times or more. V is TRBV12-3 or TRBV12-4 and J is TRBJ2-6, with a tentative D call TRBD1 (5 bases). The CDR3 loop spans 16 amino acids. V dropped 1 base and J dropped 3 bases, with 10 bases sitting between them. CDR3 residues: CASSLGGAFGANVLTF. CDR3 nucleotide sequence: TGTGCCAGCAGTTTAGGGGGCGCGTTTGGGGCCAACGTCCTGACTTTC.